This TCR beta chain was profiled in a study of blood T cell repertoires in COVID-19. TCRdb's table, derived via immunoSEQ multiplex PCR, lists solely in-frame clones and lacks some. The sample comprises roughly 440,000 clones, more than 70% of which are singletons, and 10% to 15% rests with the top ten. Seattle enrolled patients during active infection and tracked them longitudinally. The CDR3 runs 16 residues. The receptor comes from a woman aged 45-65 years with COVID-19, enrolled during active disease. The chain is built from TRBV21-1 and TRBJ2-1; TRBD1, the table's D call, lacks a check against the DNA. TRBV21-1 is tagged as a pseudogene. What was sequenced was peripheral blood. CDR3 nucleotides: TGTGCCAGCAGCGAAAGACAGGCTCGATGCCTCAATGAGCAGTTCTTC. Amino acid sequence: CASSERQARCLNEQFF.